Given below is one TCR beta chain in context. Its antigen is unidentified. V lost 5 bases and J lost 10, with 15 bases in between. CDR3 length equals 14 residues. Germline CDR1 and CDR2: LNHDA and SQIVND (reference sequence). This sample was included in a study of cytotoxic CD8 clonotypes in ibrutinib-treated CLL. Points from the study as a whole: Clonality was higher at baseline than in age-matched healthy donors and tracked circulating CD8+ T-cell counts.

Repertoires were generated with immunoSEQ multiplex PCR, while TCRdb's copy carries only in-frame clones and drops some. The sample includes some 140,000 clones, roughly 84% seen only once; the top ten take less than 4%. The material sequenced was PBMCs, taken after 24 months of ibrutinib treatment. The clonotype was recovered from a human donor with chronic lymphocytic leukemia. The chain joins TRBV19 to TRBJ1-6; D perhaps matches TRBD1 (6 bases). The CDR3 DNA sequence: TGTGCCAGTAGTGCCACAGGGCTGGGATCACCCCTCCACTTT. Translated, it gives CASSATGLGSPLHF.